The next 17 T cell receptor beta chains were all read from a single sample in a study of blood T cell repertoires in COVID-19. Assay used: immunoSEQ multiplex PCR; TCRdb lists only in-frame clones, some missing. This table holds about 98,000 clones, approximately 79% found once. The material sequenced was peripheral blood. The receptors stem from a man aged 65 to 79 with active or convalescent COVID-19.

This chain connects TRBV6-5 to TRBJ2-7, with D possibly being TRBD2 (6 bases). The V and J ends lost 7 bases and 4 bases respectively, with 11 bases between them. The CDR3 is made up of 12 amino acids. Germline CDR1 MNHEY, CDR2 SVGAGI. The CDR3 coding sequence is TGTGCCAGCACCCCGACTAGATACGAGCAGTACTTC. Its translation: CASTPTRYEQYF.

This clone came up once. J is TRBJ2-5 and V is TRBV30; 11 nucleotides align to TRBD2. The CDR3 extends over 12 amino acids. The ends lost 3 bases at V and 7 bases at J; junction bases unmatched: 1. Germline loops: CDR1 GTSNPN, CDR2 SVGIG (reference sequence). The CDR3, as DNA: TGTGCCTGGAGGACTAGCGGGGCGACCCAGTACTTC. Translating gives CAWRTSGATQYF.

The chain uses TRBV29-1 and TRBJ1-2, with D possibly TRBD1 on 5 matching bases. Trimming pared 2 bases from V and 10 bases from J, leaving 26 bases between. The CDR3 is 16 residues long. Germline CDR1 and CDR2: SQVTM and ANQGSEA. In nucleotides, the CDR3 is TGCAGCGTTGAAACCGGCGGGGACCGGGGGAAAATATTCTACACCTTC. This codes for CSVETGGDRGKIFYTF.

The V and J genes are TRBV14 and TRBJ1-2, with D uncertain. CDR3 length: 13 amino acids. In germline, CDR1 is SGHDN, CDR2 FVKESK. Trimming stripped 4 bases from V and 6 bases from J, with 12 bases between. CDR3 amino acids: CASSPRQTDGYTF. Written as DNA, the CDR3 is TGTGCCAGCAGCCCCCGACAAACGGATGGCTACACCTTC.

The chain is built from TRBV7-2 and TRBJ1-5, with D unclear. Trimming cost V 5 bases and J 2 bases, with 16 bases left between them. The CDR3 spans 16 residues. CDR1 SGHTA and CDR2 FQGNSA come from the germline V gene. The CDR3: CASSARPPAGNQPQHF. The CDR3 coding sequence is TGTGCCAGCAGCGCCCGGCCCCCGGCGGGCAATCAGCCCCAGCATTTT.

The chain carries TRBV5-1 and TRBJ2-1; D unclear. CDR3 length: 14 residues. Germline V gives CDR1 SGHRS, CDR2 YFSETQ. Trimming shortened V by 6 bases and J by 7 bases, and 17 bases separated the two germline ends. CDR3 region: CASIEDTHRNEQFF. In DNA form, the CDR3 reads TGCGCCAGCATAGAAGACACCCATCGGAATGAGCAGTTCTTC. Based on the CDR3 plus reference TRBV5-1 and TRBJ2-1, the full variable domain is KAGVTQTPRYLIKTRGQQVTLSCSPISGHRSVSWYQQTPGQGLQFLFEYFSETQRNKGNFPGRFSGRQFSNSRSEMNVSTLELGDSALYLCASIEDTHRNEQFFGPGTRLTVL.

The chain has TRBV30 and TRBJ1-6, with D unresolved. CDR3 length: 15 amino acids. Germline loops: CDR1 GTSNPN, CDR2 SVGIG (reference sequence). Trimming shortened V by 2 bases and J by 9 bases, and 17 bases separated the two germline ends. The CDR3, as DNA: TGTGCCTGGAGTCCACACCACCTAGAGAGTTCACCCCTCCACTTT. It encodes CAWSPHHLESSPLHF.

The rearrangement joins TRBV28 to TRBJ2-1, with 11 nucleotides matching TRBD2. From germline, CDR1 is MDHEN and CDR2 SYDVKM. The CDR3 contains 18 residues. With V trimmed by 4 bases and J by 1 base, 9 bases remained unmatched. The CDR3 coding sequence is TGTGCCAGCAGTTCCGTAGCGGGGGGGCTTTCTTCCTACAATGAGCAGTTCTTC. It yields the protein CASSSVAGGLSSYNEQFF. The complete variable domain, with remaining parts taken from reference TRBV28 and TRBJ2-1, reads DVKVTQSSRYLVKRTGEKVFLECVQDMDHENMFWYRQDPGLGLRLIYFSYDVKMKEKGDIPEGYSVSREKKERFSLILESASTNQTSMYLCASSSVAGGLSSYNEQFFGPGTRLTVL.

This chain uses TRBV6-6 with TRBJ2-7; D is possibly TRBD2 (5 bases). Trimming left V 2 bases short and J 9 bases short, with 8 bases between. The germline V gene encodes CDR1 MNHNY and CDR2 SVGAGI (reference sequence). CDR3 size: 11 residues. CDR3 DNA: TGTGCCAGCAGTTACCAGAGCGGGCAGTACTTC. The encoded protein is CASSYQSGQYF.

The rearrangement uses TRBV7-8 and TRBJ1-2; TRBD1 is a possible D gene (6 bases). CDR1 is SGHVS, CDR2 FQNEAQ, per germline. Trimming took 0 bases from V and 0 from J, leaving 11 bases between them. This CDR3 is 16 amino acids long. The chain's CDR3 is CASSLARGGANYGYTF. The DNA for the CDR3 is TGTGCCAGCAGCTTAGCGCGTGGGGGCGCTAACTATGGCTACACCTTC.

The CDR3 reads CASSRGRSGNTIYF. In nucleotides, the CDR3 is TGTGCCAGCAGCAGGGGTCGCTCTGGAAACACCATATATTTT. V gene TRBV2 combines with J gene TRBJ1-3; a weak D match, TRBD1 (6 bases). Trimming took off 6 bases at V and 0 bases at J, with 9 bases between the two ends. Germline CDR1 is SNHLY and CDR2 is FYNNEI. The CDR3 has 14 amino acids.

J is TRBJ2-5 and V is TRBV6-6; maybe TRBD1 (6 bases). CDR3 length: 13 residues. CDR1 is MNHNY and CDR2 is SVGAGI in the germline V gene (reference sequence). Trimming pared 6 bases from V and 4 bases from J, leaving 12 bases between. CDR3 sequence: CASRNHRAETQYF. DNA for the CDR3: TGTGCCAGCAGAAACCACAGGGCAGAGACCCAGTACTTC.

The chain joins TRBV6-2 or TRBV6-3 to TRBJ1-4, with unresolved D. The CDR3 is 13 amino acids. CDR1 is MNHEY and CDR2 is SVGEGT in the germline V gene. Trimming left V 5 bases short and J 7 bases short, with 11 bases between. CDR3 loop: CASSRGPLEKLFF. For the CDR3, the DNA is TGTGCCAGCAGTCGTGGGCCTCTTGAAAAACTGTTTTTT.

CDR3 bases: TGTGCCAGCAGCTTAATGGCGGCAGCCGATACGCAGTATTTT. Translation gives CASSLMAAADTQYF. V and J are TRBV7-3 and TRBJ2-3; D is unclear. Trimming removed 1 base from V and 6 bases from J, with 11 bases in between. The CDR3 runs to 14 residues. Germline CDR1 and CDR2: SGHTA and FQGTGA.

The rearrangement joins TRBV7-6 to TRBJ2-3, with 8 bases aligning to TRBD2. From germline, CDR1 is SGHVS and CDR2 FNYEAQ. Trimming removed 3 bases from V and 0 bases from J; junction bases left unmatched: 8. The CDR3 has 17 amino acids. CDR3 DNA sequence: TGTGCCAGCAGCTTCCTACTTCGGGGGGGGAGCACAGATACGCAGTATTTT. It codes for CASSFLLRGGSTDTQYF.

Points on this clone: An end of the junction does not agree with germline; a read error may underlie this. The rearrangement links TRBV10-1 to TRBJ2-5; either TRBD1 or TRBD2 may fit D (6 bases each). Germline CDR1 and CDR2: WNHNN and SYGVQD (reference sequence). The CDR3 spans 13 residues. This CDR3 is CASSGGLQETQYF. The CDR3 DNA reads TGCGCCAGTAGTGGGGGGCTCCAAGAGACCCAGTACTTC.

The chain combines TRBV19 with TRBJ1-5; D may be TRBD1 (6 bases). The germline V gene encodes CDR1 LNHDA and CDR2 SQIVND (reference sequence). The V end lost 2 bases, the J end lost 2 bases, and 13 bases lay between the germline ends. This CDR3 spans 16 amino acids. The CDR3 loop reads CASSITGNGGNQPQHF. In nucleotides, the CDR3 is TGTGCCAGTAGTATAACAGGGAATGGGGGCAATCAGCCCCAGCATTTT.